This T cell receptor beta chain was identified during a study of T cell changes during pregnancy in multiple sclerosis. This clone has just one count. CDR3 size: 14 residues. Germline loops: CDR1 ENHRY, CDR2 SYGVKD. Trimming shortened V by 4 bases and J by 2 bases, and 8 bases separated the two germline ends. Profiling relied on immunoSEQ multiplex PCR, and the TCRdb table lists in-frame clones only, not all of them. The top ten hold approximately 0.68% of the sample, which has about 52,000 clones, approximately 92% seen once. This specimen consisted of CD4+ T cells from peripheral blood mononuclear cells, obtained in the third trimester of pregnancy. The chain links TRBV10-3 to TRBJ1-4, with D possibly matching TRBD1 (5 bases). The origin of this receptor is a female donor with multiple sclerosis, enrolled in a pregnancy study. CDR3 in DNA: TGTGCCATCAGTGCAGGGTTGACTAATGAAAAACTGTTTTTT. The encoded protein is CAISAGLTNEKLFF.